A single T cell receptor (beta chain) is shown here with its context. Its antigen is as yet unknown. The PCR had 60 Vbeta and 13 Jbeta primers. TCRdb's table, derived via immunoSEQ multiplex PCR, lists solely in-frame clones and lacks some. The sample yields about 77,000 clones, 70% to 80% seen once. The data were taken from a study of cytomegalovirus exposure and HLA in healthy donors. Overall study findings and caveats: In vitro confirmation showed a few CMV-associated chains to be CMV antigen specific. In a later analysis, TCR beta V- and J-gene trimming showed a link to a missense DCLRE1C variant. Being productive about 87% or about 30% of the time was typical of most TCR beta V segments in an earlier analysis. Despite most TCR sequences being rare, some public TCRs occurred in many donors.

The sequence was obtained from a man in his forties in good health and CMV-seronegative. The sample consisted of PBMCs.

CDR3 DNA sequence: TGTGCCAGTAGTATGAGAAGACAGACGACCCGGGTTCAAGAGACCCAGTACTTC. It specifies CASSMRRQTTRVQETQYF. The genes are TRBV19 and TRBJ2-5; TRBD1 might be the D (5 bases). The germline V gene has CDR1 LNHDA and CDR2 SQIVND (reference sequence). The CDR3 is made up of 18 amino acids. The germline V and J ends were trimmed by 3 bases and 2 bases, with 22 bases remaining between them.